These T cell receptor beta chains were read from a single sample in a study of beta chain features in type 1 diabetes. Sequencing used immunoSEQ multiplex PCR; TCRdb keeps in-frame clones, though not all of them. This sample yields about 360,000 clones, of which 10% to 15% are seen a single time; under 0.02% belongs to the top ten. Sequenced material: naive CD4+ T cells from blood. These receptors originate from a man aged 18 to 29 in good health. Each CDR3 is given with its conserved first and last residue. D genes are given only for firm matches. Not every row has a clone size; where given, it reads once, few, many or a size class.

abundance	d_gene	j_gene	v_gene	CDR3nt	CDR3aa
few	NA	TRBJ1-1	TRBV6-1	TGTGCCAGCACCTGGTCCGGGATGAACACTGAAGCTTTCTTT	CASTWSGMNTEAFF
NA	NA	TRBJ2-2	TRBV4-3	TGCGCCAGCAGCCAAATCAGTGTGAACACCGGGGAGCTGTTTTTT	CASSQISVNTGELFF
NA	TRBD1	TRBJ1-1	TRBV9	TGTGCCAGCAGCGTAGATTCAGGGGGCGGGGGAGCTTTCTTT	CASSVDSGGGGAFF
NA	NA	TRBJ2-5	TRBV14	TGTGCCAGCAGCCAGGCAACCTTAAGAGCAGGCCGTCGGAAGACCCAGTACTTC	CASSQATLRAGRRKTQYF
NA	NA	TRBJ2-2	TRBV18	TGTGCCAGCTCAGAGGGTACCGGGGAGCTGTTTTTT	CASSEGTGELFF
NA	TRBD2	TRBJ2-7	TRBV28	TGTGCCAGCAGGACGACTAGCGTCGGGGACGAGCAGTACTTC	CASRTTSVGDEQYF
few	NA	TRBJ2-7	TRBV7-9	TGTGCCAGCAGCTCCGATCTGGGCCAGGGATTCTACGAGCAGTACTTC	CASSSDLGQGFYEQYF
few	TRBD1	TRBJ1-4	TRBV30	TGTGCCTGGAGTGTAACCGGGACAGGGGGTGAAAAACTGTTTTTT	CAWSVTGTGGEKLFF
few	NA	TRBJ2-2	TRBV10-3	TGTGCCATCAGTGAGATGGCTGCCGTCGCCGGGGAGCTGTTTTTT	CAISEMAAVAGELFF
few	NA	TRBJ1-1	TRBV7-3	TGTGCCAGCAGCTTAACCCGCGCGGGGAACACTGAAGCTTTCTTT	CASSLTRAGNTEAFF
few	NA	TRBJ2-7	TRBV7-9	TGTGCCAGCAGCTTAGGGACAGGGAGGGAACACGAGCAGTACTTC	CASSLGTGREHEQYF
NA	TRBD1	TRBJ1-1	TRBV29-1	TGCAGCGTTCATCAGGGGGCTCGGGTGAACACTGAAGCTTTCTTT	CSVHQGARVNTEAFF
NA	TRBD1	TRBJ2-5	TRBV7-7	TGTGCCAGCAGCAGGGACAGGGCCCAAGAGACCCAGTACTTC	CASSRDRAQETQYF
few	NA	TRBJ2-3	TRBV5-1	TGCGCCAGCAGAAGGGACAACCCCCTCGCGACAGATACGCAGTATTTT	CASRRDNPLATDTQYF
few	NA	TRBJ1-1	TRBV30	TGTGCCTGGAGTCCAGGGGCTGCGAACACTGAAGCTTTCTTT	CAWSPGAANTEAFF
NA	TRBD2	TRBJ2-7	TRBV5-1	TGCGCCAGCAGCTTGGAACCGAGCGGGAGGGTCAGCTCCTACGAGCAGTACTTC	CASSLEPSGRVSSYEQYF
NA	TRBD1	TRBJ1-2	TRBV6-5	TGTGCCAGCAGTTTCCAATTGACAGGGCCTGCCTATGGCTACACCTTC	CASSFQLTGPAYGYTF
few	NA	TRBJ2-5	TRBV9	TGTGCCAGCAGCGTAGGTCTGCGAGAGACCCAGTACTTC	CASSVGLRETQYF
NA	NA	TRBJ1-2	TRBV5-5	TGTGCCAGCAGCTTCGACAGAAGTCCTAACTATGGCTACACCTTC	CASSFDRSPNYGYTF
NA	NA	TRBJ2-7	TRBV15	TGTGCCACCAGCCGGTCGTCGGTGTACGGGCAGTACTTC	CATSRSSVYGQYF
few	TRBD1	TRBJ1-4	TRBV25-1	TGTGCCAGCAGTGACCACGACAGGGATGAAAAACTGTTTTTT	CASSDHDRDEKLFF
NA	TRBD1	TRBJ1-2	TRBV6-1	TGTGCCAGCAGGCTACAGGGGTTCGACTATGGCTACACCTTC	CASRLQGFDYGYTF
NA	NA	TRBJ2-7	TRBV4-3	TGCGCCAGCGCGCTAGCGCCAACCTACGAGCAGTACTTC	CASALAPTYEQYF
NA	TRBD1	TRBJ1-5	TRBV6-5	TGTGCCAGCAGTCTGGACAGGGGACAGCCCCAGCATTTT	CASSLDRGQPQHF